Listed here is a single TCR beta chain. The antigen is unknown. J lost 2 bases, V lost 1 base, and 1 base had no gene match. Germline V CDR1 and CDR2: GTSNPN, SVGIG (reference sequence). The CDR3 sequence is 14 residues long. Only in-frame clones appear in the TCRdb table, and some are missing; sequencing was by immunoSEQ multiplex PCR. The sample lists tens of thousands of clones, approximately 77% occurring once. This entry is derived from a study of radiotherapy plus CTLA-4 blockade in lung cancer. General study points: Early blood T cell clone dynamics, with interferon-beta, were reported to best predict response.

This specimen consisted of peripheral blood, obtained from a patient treated with radiotherapy plus ipilimumab. The chain links TRBV30 to TRBJ1-5; 8 bases line up with TRBD1. This clonotype originated in a human donor with non-small cell lung cancer whose response to radiotherapy plus ipilimumab could not be evaluated. The CDR3 sequence: CAWSGGQGNQPQHF. The CDR3 DNA reads TGTGCCTGGAGTGGGGGACAGGGCAATCAGCCCCAGCATTTT.